This T cell receptor (beta chain) is drawn from a study of human T cells and chemical hapten exposure. Study-level background: Sensitization was performed using 2% DPC on an approximately 2 cm by approximately 2 cm upper inner arm skin site. Weekly diphenylcyclopropenone doses were given to patients' scalps across the approximately 25-week study. General study points: Unchanged with DPC sensitization were TCRs above 1 in 1000 frequency.

Regarding time point: patch test 3, about 24 weeks after DPC sensitization. The treatment is: therapeutic diphenylcyclopropenone sensitization with weekly scalp DPC. People who gave samples had alopecia, were 18 to 70 years old, and were suitable for DPC. This clonotype turned up a few times. Its target is not known. Germline CDR1 and CDR2: LNHNV and YYDKDF (reference sequence). The V and J ends lost 0 bases and 6 bases respectively, with 9 bases between them. The CDR3 length is 14 residues. TCRdb reprocessed the RACE reads with MiXCR, giving one entry per CDR3 protein. The sample consists of under 200,000 distinct CDR3 sequences, roughly a quarter of them appearing once.

This receptor was identified in a woman aged 18-29 years with alopecia areata. Some clones in this sample may be carry-over from other donors' samples. Sequenced here: whole blood, sampled in connection with sensitization to the hapten diphenylcyclopropenone (DPC). This chain connects TRBV15 to TRBJ1-5; perhaps TRBD1 as D (5 bases). The CDR3, as DNA: TGTGCCACCAGCAGAGATTTGGGGCCTCAGCCCCAGCATTTT. Amino acid sequence: CATSRDLGPQPQHF.